One and the same sample provided the 24 T cell receptor beta chains below, sequenced in a study of blood T cells in healthy people across ages. With a J-beta primer mix and a sample-barcoded 5' primer, a second PCR ran roughly 6 to 11 cycles. One entry per CDR3 protein, called by TCRdb with MiXCR from the 5' RACE reads. The table lists roughly 1,700,000 distinct CDR3 sequences, approximately 30% of them singletons. Sequencing used blood. Receptor source: a woman aged 30 to 39 in good health.

This chain connects TRBV5-1 to TRBJ1-2; TRBD1 is a possible D gene (5 bases). The CDR3 runs 14 residues. Germline V CDR1 and CDR2: SGHRS, YFSETQ. The V and J ends lost 4 bases and 2 bases respectively, with 12 bases between them. CDR3 sequence (DNA): TGCGCCAGCAGCCCGGGGGACGGAAACTATGGCTACACCTTC. It encodes CASSPGDGNYGYTF.

This clonotype has more than one count but fewer than ten. The rearrangement links TRBV7-9 to TRBJ1-1; D not resolved. This CDR3 region has 11 residues. Per germline, CDR1 SEHNR and CDR2 FQNEAQ (reference sequence). V was cut by 0 bases and J by 6 bases, with 2 bases left in between. The CDR3 DNA sequence: TGTGCCAGCAGCTTAGCACCTGAAGCTTTCTTT. This gives the protein CASSLAPEAFF. The full variable domain, completed using reference TRBV7-9 and TRBJ1-1, is DTGVSQNPRHKITKRGQNVTFRCDPISEHNRLYWYRQTLGQGPEFLTYFQNEAQLEKSRLLSDRFSAERPKGSFSTLEIQRTEQGDSAMYLCASSLAPEAFFGQGTRLTVV.

This clonotype was counted a few times. This chain joins TRBV12-3 or TRBV12-4 and TRBJ2-7; 7 nucleotides align to TRBD2. Trimming removed 6 bases from V and 4 bases from J; junction bases left unmatched: 6. The CDR3 runs 13 residues. CDR3 loop: CASRAGGVYEQYF. The CDR3 nucleotides read TGTGCCAGCAGAGCTGGGGGGGTATACGAGCAGTACTTC.

The chain uses TRBV7-2 and TRBJ2-1; no clear D. The germline V gene encodes CDR1 SGHTA and CDR2 FQGNSA. Trimming removed 4 bases from V and 0 bases from J, with 13 bases in between. The CDR3 is made up of 16 amino acids. The CDR3 protein is CASSSTGSSSYNEQFF. The CDR3 DNA reads TGTGCCAGCAGCTCGACCGGGTCCAGCTCCTACAATGAGCAGTTCTTC.

The J gene is TRBJ1-6, the V gene TRBV12-3 or TRBV12-4; possible D gene TRBD1, 5 bases. This CDR3 comprises 13 residues. V was cut by 8 bases and J by 5 bases, with 10 bases left in between. CDR3 nucleotides: TGTGCCAGCCGGGACCGAGATAATTCACCCCTCCACTTT. Protein: CASRDRDNSPLHF.

The table lists this clonotype with many counts. This chain joins TRBV10-3 and TRBJ2-7; D remains unclear. Germline assignment: CDR1 ENHRY and CDR2 SYGVKD. The CDR3 extends over 12 amino acids. V was pared by 10 bases and J by 3 bases, with 13 bases between. The CDR3 nucleotides read TGTGCCACCAGAAATTCGTACTACGAGCAGTACTTC. It translates to CATRNSYYEQYF.

The J gene is TRBJ1-5, the V gene TRBV3-1; weak D call: TRBD1 (5 bases). CDR3 length: 14 residues. In germline, CDR1 is LGHDT, CDR2 YNNKEL (reference sequence). V gave up 0 bases and J gave up 7 bases, with 10 bases separating them. The CDR3 region has the DNA TGTGCCAGCAGCCAAGACAGGGAGGGACAGCCCCAGCATTTT. Translation: CASSQDREGQPQHF.

The chain recombines TRBV18 with TRBJ1-6, with D possibly being TRBD1 (5 bases). V was pared by 2 bases and J by 9 bases, with 17 bases between. Germline values: CDR1 KGHSH, CDR2 LQKENI. The length of the CDR3 is 16 residues. The CDR3 spells CASSPSGLRSGSPLHF. CDR3 nucleotide sequence: TGTGCCAGCTCACCATCGGGGCTTAGGAGCGGTTCACCCCTCCACTTT.

As regards this clonotype: Possible read error: a much larger clone is one base away. This chain joins TRBV15 and TRBJ2-1; 7 bases agree with TRBD2. The CDR3 contains 13 residues. The V and J ends lost 3 bases and 10 bases, in that order; junction bases with no gene match: 6. Per germline, CDR1 LNHNV and CDR2 YYDKDF (reference sequence). The CDR3 DNA is TGTGCCACCAGCAGGGCGGGGGTGGACGAGCAGTTCTTC. Encoded protein: CATSRAGVDEQFF.

The chain recombines TRBV24-1 with TRBJ2-1; 9 bases line up with TRBD1. This CDR3 contains 15 residues. The junction had 4 bases not matched to a gene; V was cut back by 3 bases and J by 5 bases. Germline values: CDR1 KGHDR, CDR2 SFDVKD. The CDR3 loop is CATSDLGTGNNEQFF. CDR3 nucleotide sequence: TGTGCCACCAGTGATCTAGGGACAGGGAACAATGAGCAGTTCTTC.

There are a few counts of this clonotype. The rearrangement links TRBV2 to TRBJ2-1; 8 bases fit TRBD2. Matching the DNA end better, TRBJ2-7 makes the J call doubtful. The CDR3 covers 15 residues. Germline values: CDR1 SNHLY, CDR2 FYNNEI. CDR3: CASSGERGSYNEQYF. The CDR3 DNA sequence: TGTGCCAGCAGTGGTGAGCGGGGGTCCTACAATGAGCAGTACTTC.

Details on this clonotype: Since a much larger clone is just one base distant, this may be a read error. V and J are TRBV11-2 and TRBJ2-1, with TRBD2 as a possible D gene (7 bases). The germline V gene has CDR1 SGHAT and CDR2 FQNNGV. The CDR3 has 16 amino acids. The DNA for the CDR3 is TGTGCCAGCAGCTTAGGGGGGGGGCCCTCAAACAATGAGCGGTTCTTC. Translated, it gives CASSLGGGPSNNERFF.

The sample holds a few counts of this clonotype. The chain joins TRBV7-2 to TRBJ1-2; possible D gene TRBD1, 6 bases. In germline, CDR1 is SGHTA, CDR2 FQGNSA. V was pared by 5 bases and J by 6 bases, with 16 bases between. There are 14 residues in the CDR3. For the CDR3, the DNA is TGTGCCAGCAGCCACCAGGGGATGCGAAATGGCTACACCTTC. Amino acids: CASSHQGMRNGYTF.

V and J are TRBV24-1 and TRBJ1-5, with D possibly being TRBD1 (6 bases). This CDR3 comprises 15 residues. The V gene lost 4 bases and the J gene lost 2 bases, with 11 bases spanning the gap. CDR1 KGHDR and CDR2 SFDVKD come from the germline V gene. CDR3 residues: CATSDSTGRNQPQHF. The CDR3 bases are TGTGCCACCAGTGACTCTACAGGGCGCAATCAGCCCCAGCATTTT.

This clonotype was observed a few times. V usage is TRBV20-1 and J usage is TRBJ2-7; 10 bases map to TRBD2. With 6 bases clipped from V and 7 bases from J, the junction kept 12 bases outside the gene matches. Germline assignment: CDR1 DFQATT and CDR2 SNEGSKA (reference sequence). This CDR3 contains 14 residues. This CDR3 is CSATGASGSEEQYF. In DNA form, the CDR3 reads TGCAGTGCCACAGGGGCTAGCGGGAGTGAAGAGCAGTACTTC.

This clonotype came up a few times. The genes are TRBV6-6 and TRBJ1-2; 11 nucleotides match TRBD1. With V trimmed by 6 bases and J by 4 bases, 7 bases remained unmatched. The V gene's germline CDR1 is MNHNY and CDR2 SVGAGI (reference sequence). The CDR3 extends over 15 amino acids. The chain's CDR3 is CASRNRTGGSYGYTF. The DNA of the CDR3 is TGTGCCAGCAGAAATAGGACAGGGGGCAGCTATGGCTACACCTTC.

As for this clonotype: Germline and junction disagree at one end, which may indicate a read error. The chain has TRBV28 and TRBJ2-7; 7 nucleotides agree with TRBD1. The CDR3 is 13 amino acids. Germline CDR1 MDHEN, CDR2 SYDVKM. The CDR3 is CAGRTGQSYEQYF. The CDR3 region has the DNA TGTGCCGGCAGGACGGGACAGAGCTACGAGCAGTACTTC.

As for this clonotype: A much larger clone lies a single base off, so this may be a read error. The chain uses TRBV29-1 and TRBJ1-2; no clear D gene. CDR1 is SQVTM and CDR2 is ANQGSEA in the germline V gene. V was cut by 4 bases and J by 8 bases, with 11 bases left in between. This CDR3 is 11 amino acids long. This CDR3 is CSVGAGEGYTF. The CDR3 nucleotides read TGCAGCGTTGGGGCCGGGGAAGGCTACACCTTC. Using reference TRBV29-1 and TRBJ1-2 for the parts outside the CDR3, the full variable domain is SAVISQKPSRDICQRGTSLTIQCQVDSQVTMMFWYRQQPGQSLTLIATANQGSEATYESGFVIDKFPISRPNLTFSTLTVSNMSPEDSSIYLCSVGAGEGYTFGSGTRLTVV.

This rearrangement joins TRBV6-2 or TRBV6-3 to TRBJ2-5, with D uncertain. V dropped 1 base and J dropped 3 bases, with 9 bases sitting between them. CDR1 MNHEY and CDR2 SVGEGT come from the germline V gene. This CDR3 contains 14 residues. In DNA, the CDR3 is TGTGCCAGCAGTTACTTTGGCGGCGAAGAGACCCAGTACTTC. Translated: CASSYFGGEETQYF.

This clonotype was seen ten or more times. The chain carries TRBV20-1 and TRBJ1-5; the D gene is possibly TRBD1 (5 bases). V gave up 4 bases and J gave up 1 base, with 17 bases separating them. The CDR3 has 16 residues. Per germline, CDR1 DFQATT and CDR2 SNEGSKA (reference sequence). The CDR3 protein is CSAIIPGLGSNQPQHF. DNA for the CDR3: TGCAGTGCTATTATCCCAGGGCTCGGCAGCAATCAGCCCCAGCATTTT.

The chain's CDR3 is CASGGAGTYGYTF. CDR3 DNA sequence: TGTGCCTCCGGGGGGGCAGGGACCTATGGCTACACCTTC. V gene TRBV10-3 combines with J gene TRBJ1-2; possibly TRBD1 for D (6 bases). Trimming pared 11 bases from V and 4 bases from J, leaving 17 bases between. CDR3 length: 13 amino acids. Germline lookup yields CDR1 ENHRY and CDR2 SYGVKD.

The chain combines TRBV20-1 with TRBJ2-1, with TRBD2 matching 10 bases. V lost 0 bases to trimming and J lost 10 bases; unmatched junction nucleotides: 6. CDR3 size: 14 residues. Germline assignment: CDR1 DFQATT and CDR2 SNEGSKA (reference sequence). CDR3 sequence: CSARDQAGGQEQFF. CDR3 nucleotides: TGCAGTGCTAGAGATCAAGCGGGGGGGCAGGAGCAGTTCTTC.

The chain couples TRBV24-1 to TRBJ2-5; the match to TRBD2 covers 14 bases. The CDR3 length is 18 residues. Unmatched junction bases numbered 6, after V lost 3 bases and J lost 1 base. Germline V lookup: CDR1 KGHDR, CDR2 SFDVKD. CDR3 coding DNA: TGTGCCACCAGTGATCAGGGGACTAGCGGGGGATCCCAAGAGACCCAGTACTTC. The encoded protein is CATSDQGTSGGSQETQYF.

Regarding this clonotype: This is likely a read error, given that the CDR3 carries no conserved phenylalanine or tryptophan at its end. The gene calls are TRBV6-2 or TRBV6-3 and TRBJ1-5; TRBD1 matches 7 bases. With 6 bases clipped from V and 6 bases from J, the junction kept 14 bases outside the gene matches. The germline V gene encodes CDR1 MNHEY and CDR2 SVGEGT. The CDR3 consists of 16 residues. CDR3 in amino acids: CASRRPGQAGGQPQHV. The CDR3 region has the DNA TGTGCCAGCAGGCGACCCGGACAGGCCGGGGGTCAGCCCCAGCATGTT.